What follows describes a single T cell receptor beta chain. The record originates from a study of cytomegalovirus exposure and HLA in healthy donors. 60 Vbeta and 13 Jbeta primers were used in PCR. Only in-frame clones appear in the TCRdb table, and some are missing; sequencing was by immunoSEQ multiplex PCR. This sample contains approximately 70,000 clones. Though probably carrying unrecorded immune exposures, donors were nominally healthy at sampling. This CDR3 is 16 amino acids long. With 0 bases removed from V and 6 bases from J, the gap between germline ends came to 17 bases. Germline CDR1 and CDR2: LNHNV and YYDKDF (reference sequence).

Sequencing used PBMCs. The chain combines TRBV15 with TRBJ1-1; maybe TRBD1 (5 bases). This TCR came from a female donor in good health and CMV-seropositive. The CDR3 coding sequence is TGTGCCACCAGCAGAGATTCGGGTTACAGGATCGCTGAAGCTTTCTTT. This translates into CATSRDSGYRIAEAFF.